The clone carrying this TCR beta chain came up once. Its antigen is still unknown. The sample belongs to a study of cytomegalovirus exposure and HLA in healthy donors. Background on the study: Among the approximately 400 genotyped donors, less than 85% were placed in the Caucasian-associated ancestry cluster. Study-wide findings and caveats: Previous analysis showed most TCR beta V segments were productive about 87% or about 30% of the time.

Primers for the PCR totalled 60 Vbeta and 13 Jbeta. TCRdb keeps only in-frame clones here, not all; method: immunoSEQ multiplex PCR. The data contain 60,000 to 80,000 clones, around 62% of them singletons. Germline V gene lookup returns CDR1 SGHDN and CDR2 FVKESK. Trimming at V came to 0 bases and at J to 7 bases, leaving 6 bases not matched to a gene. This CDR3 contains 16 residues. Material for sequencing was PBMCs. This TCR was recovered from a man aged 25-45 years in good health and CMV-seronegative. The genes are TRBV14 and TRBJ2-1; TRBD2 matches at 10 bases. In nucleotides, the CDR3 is TGTGCCAGCAGCCAAGATGAGCGGGGGGGCGTGAATGAGCAGTTCTTC. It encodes CASSQDERGGVNEQFF. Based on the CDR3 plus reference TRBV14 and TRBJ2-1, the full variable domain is EAGVTQFPSHSVIEKGQTVTLRCDPISGHDNLYWYRRVMGKEIKFLLHFVKESKQDESGMPNNRFLAERTGGTYSTLKVQPAELEDSGVYFCASSQDERGGVNEQFFGPGTRLTVL.